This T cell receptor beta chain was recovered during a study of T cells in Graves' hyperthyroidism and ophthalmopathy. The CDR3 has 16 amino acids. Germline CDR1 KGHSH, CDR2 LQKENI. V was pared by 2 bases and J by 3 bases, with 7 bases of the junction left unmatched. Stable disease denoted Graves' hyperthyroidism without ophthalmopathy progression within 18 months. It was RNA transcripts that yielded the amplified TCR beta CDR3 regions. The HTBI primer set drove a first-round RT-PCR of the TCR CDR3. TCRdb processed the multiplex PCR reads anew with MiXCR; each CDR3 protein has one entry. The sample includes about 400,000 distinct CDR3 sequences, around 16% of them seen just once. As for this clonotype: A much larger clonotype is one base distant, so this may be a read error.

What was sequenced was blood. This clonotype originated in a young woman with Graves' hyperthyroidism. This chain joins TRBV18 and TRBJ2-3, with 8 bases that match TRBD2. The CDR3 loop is CASSPYGGGPTDTQYF. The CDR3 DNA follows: TGTGCCAGCTCACCATATGGCGGGGGGCCGACAGATACGCAGTATTTT.